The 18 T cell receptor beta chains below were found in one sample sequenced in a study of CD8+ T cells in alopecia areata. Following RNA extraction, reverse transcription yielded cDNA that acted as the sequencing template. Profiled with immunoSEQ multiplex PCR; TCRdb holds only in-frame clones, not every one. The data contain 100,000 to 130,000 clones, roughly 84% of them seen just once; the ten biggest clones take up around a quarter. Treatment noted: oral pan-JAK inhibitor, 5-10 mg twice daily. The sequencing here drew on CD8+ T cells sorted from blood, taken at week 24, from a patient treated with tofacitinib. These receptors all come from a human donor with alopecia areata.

CDR3 DNA: TGCGCCAGCAGTGGGCTCGGGGAAGCTTTCTTT. It yields the protein CASSGLGEAFF. The chain joins TRBV10-2 to TRBJ1-1; D is undetermined. The CDR3 is made up of 11 amino acids. Germline V gene sequence: CDR1 WSHSY, CDR2 SAAADI. V gave up 4 bases and J gave up 8 bases, with 8 bases separating them.

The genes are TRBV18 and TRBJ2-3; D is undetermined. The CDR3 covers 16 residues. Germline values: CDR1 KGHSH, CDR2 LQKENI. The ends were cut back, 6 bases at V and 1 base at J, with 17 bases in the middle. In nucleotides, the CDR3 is TGTGCCAGCTCGCCGCCCGTTGCAGCTGGCACAGATACGCAGTATTTT. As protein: CASSPPVAAGTDTQYF. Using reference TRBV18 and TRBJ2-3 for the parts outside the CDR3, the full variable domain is NAGVMQNPRHLVRRRGQEARLRCSPMKGHSHVYWYRQLPEEGLKFMVYLQKENIIDESGMPKERFSAEFPKEGPSILRIQQVVRGDSAAYFCASSPPVAAGTDTQYFGPGTRLTVL.

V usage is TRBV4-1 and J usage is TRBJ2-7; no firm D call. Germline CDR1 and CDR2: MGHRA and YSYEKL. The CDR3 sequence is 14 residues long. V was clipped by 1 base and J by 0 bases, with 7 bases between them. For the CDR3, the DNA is TGCGCCAGCAGCCAAGGTTCCCTCTCCTACGAGCAGTACTTC. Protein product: CASSQGSLSYEQYF.

CDR3 coding DNA: TGCGCCAGCAGCTCAGGGGGCGTCGGATGGGACACTGAAGCTTTCTTT. Translation: CASSSGGVGWDTEAFF. The V and J genes are TRBV5-1 and TRBJ1-1; 8 bases match TRBD1. The germline V gene encodes CDR1 SGHRS and CDR2 YFSETQ. V dropped 3 bases and J dropped 3; count of bases not matched to a gene: 10. This CDR3 is 16 amino acids long.

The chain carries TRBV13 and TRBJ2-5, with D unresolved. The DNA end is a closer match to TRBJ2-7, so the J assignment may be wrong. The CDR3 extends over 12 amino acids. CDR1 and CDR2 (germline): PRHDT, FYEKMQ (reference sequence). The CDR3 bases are TGTGCCAGCAAAGGAATCGGTTACGAGCAGTACTTC. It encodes CASKGIGYEQYF.

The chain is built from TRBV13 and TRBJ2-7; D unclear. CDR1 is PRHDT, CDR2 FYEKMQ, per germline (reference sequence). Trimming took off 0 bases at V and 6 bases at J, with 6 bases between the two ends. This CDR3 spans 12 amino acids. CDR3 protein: CASSLGAFEQYF. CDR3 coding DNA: TGTGCCAGCAGCTTAGGTGCGTTCGAGCAGTACTTC.

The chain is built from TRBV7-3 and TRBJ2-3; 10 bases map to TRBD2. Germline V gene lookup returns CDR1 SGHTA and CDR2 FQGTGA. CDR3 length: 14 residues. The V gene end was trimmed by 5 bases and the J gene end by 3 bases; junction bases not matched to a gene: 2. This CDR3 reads CASSRAGGTDTQYF. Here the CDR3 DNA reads TGTGCCAGCAGCAGAGCGGGGGGGACAGATACGCAGTATTTT. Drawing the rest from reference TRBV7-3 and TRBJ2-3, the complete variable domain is GAGVSQTPSNKVTEKGKYVELRCDPISGHTALYWYRQSLGQGPEFLIYFQGTGAADDSGLPNDRFFAVRPEGSVSTLKIQRTERGDSAVYLCASSRAGGTDTQYFGPGTRLTVL.

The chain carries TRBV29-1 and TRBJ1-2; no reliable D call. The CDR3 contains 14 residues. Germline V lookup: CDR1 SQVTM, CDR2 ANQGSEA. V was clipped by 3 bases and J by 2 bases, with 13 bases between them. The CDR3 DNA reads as TGCAGCGTTGATCGGCAGGCATCGAACTATGGCTACACCTTC. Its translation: CSVDRQASNYGYTF. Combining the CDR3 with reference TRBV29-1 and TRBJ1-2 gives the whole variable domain SAVISQKPSRDICQRGTSLTIQCQVDSQVTMMFWYRQQPGQSLTLIATANQGSEATYESGFVIDKFPISRPNLTFSTLTVSNMSPEDSSIYLCSVDRQASNYGYTFGSGTRLTVV.

CDR3 in DNA: TGTGCCAGCAGCTTAGCTGGGACAGGGTCAGATACGCAGTATTTT. It translates to CASSLAGTGSDTQYF. The chain uses TRBV11-2 and TRBJ2-3; 9 nucleotides line up with TRBD1. Germline-derived CDR1 and CDR2 are SGHAT and FQNNGV. There are 15 residues in the CDR3. V was pared by 1 base and J by 4 bases, with 3 bases of the junction left unmatched.

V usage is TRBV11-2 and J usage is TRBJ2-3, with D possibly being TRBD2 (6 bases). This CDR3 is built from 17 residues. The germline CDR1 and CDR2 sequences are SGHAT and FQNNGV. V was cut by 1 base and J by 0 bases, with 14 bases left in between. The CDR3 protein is CASSLVSTGESTDTQYF. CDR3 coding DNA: TGTGCCAGCAGCTTAGTTAGTACGGGGGAGAGCACAGATACGCAGTATTTT.

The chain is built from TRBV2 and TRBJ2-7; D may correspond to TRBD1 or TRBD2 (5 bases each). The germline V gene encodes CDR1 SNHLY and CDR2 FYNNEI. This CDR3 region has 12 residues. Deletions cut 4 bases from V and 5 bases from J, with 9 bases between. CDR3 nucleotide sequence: TGTGCCAGCAGTGCGGGGACGAACGAGCAGTACTTC. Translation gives CASSAGTNEQYF.

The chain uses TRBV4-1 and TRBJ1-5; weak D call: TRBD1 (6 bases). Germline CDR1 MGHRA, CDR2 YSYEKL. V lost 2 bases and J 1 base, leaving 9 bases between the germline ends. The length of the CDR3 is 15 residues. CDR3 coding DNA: TGCGCCAGCAGCCAACGACAGGACAGCAATCAGCCCCAGCATTTT. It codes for CASSQRQDSNQPQHF.

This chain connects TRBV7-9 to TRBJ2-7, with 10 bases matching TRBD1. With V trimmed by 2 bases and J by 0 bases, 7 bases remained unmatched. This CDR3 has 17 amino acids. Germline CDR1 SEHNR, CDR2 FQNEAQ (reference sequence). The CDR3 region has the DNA TGTGCCAGCAGCTTACCCCCTGGACAGGGGGTCTCCTACGAGCAGTACTTC. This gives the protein CASSLPPGQGVSYEQYF.

Here the CDR3 reads CASSFAAGGQTGELFF. Here the CDR3 DNA reads TGTGCCAGCAGCTTCGCAGCGGGGGGGCAAACCGGGGAGCTGTTTTTT. The rearrangement links TRBV13 to TRBJ2-2, with 10 bases identical to TRBD2. The CDR3 runs 16 residues. Germline V gives CDR1 PRHDT, CDR2 FYEKMQ (reference sequence). The V segment lost 3 bases and the J segment 5 bases; nucleotides outside the gene matches: 6.

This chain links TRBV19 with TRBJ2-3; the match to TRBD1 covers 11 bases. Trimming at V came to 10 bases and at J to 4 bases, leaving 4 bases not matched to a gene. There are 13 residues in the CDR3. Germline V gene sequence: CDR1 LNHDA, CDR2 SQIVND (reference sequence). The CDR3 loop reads CATRTGGADTQYF. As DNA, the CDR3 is TGTGCCACAAGGACAGGGGGCGCAGATACGCAGTATTTT.

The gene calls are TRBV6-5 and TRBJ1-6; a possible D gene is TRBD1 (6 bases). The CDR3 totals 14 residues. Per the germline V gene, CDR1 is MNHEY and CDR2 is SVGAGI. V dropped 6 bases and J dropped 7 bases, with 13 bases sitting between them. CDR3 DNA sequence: TGTGCCAGCAGCCAAACAGGGCGGAATTCACCCCTCCACTTT. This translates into CASSQTGRNSPLHF.

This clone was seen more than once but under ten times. CDR3 loop: CASSLVSAEQFF. The DNA of the CDR3 is TGTGCCAGCAGCTTGGTTTCGGCGGAGCAGTTCTTC. The chain is built from TRBV5-6 and TRBJ2-1; D not certain. The CDR3 length is 12 residues. Germline CDR1 is SGHDT and CDR2 is YYEEEE. V lost 0 bases to trimming and J lost 10 bases, with 8 bases between them.

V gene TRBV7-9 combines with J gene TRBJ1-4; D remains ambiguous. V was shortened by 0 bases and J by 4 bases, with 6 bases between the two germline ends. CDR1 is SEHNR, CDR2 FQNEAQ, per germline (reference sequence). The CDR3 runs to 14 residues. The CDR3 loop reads CASSLAQFNEKLFF. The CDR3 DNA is TGTGCCAGCAGCTTAGCACAGTTTAATGAAAAACTGTTTTTT.